Following are 30 T cell receptor beta chains from one sample sequenced in a study of T cell responses to AZD1222 COVID-19 vaccine. Clones were sequenced by immunoSEQ multiplex PCR, and TCRdb holds only the in-frame ones, with some missing. Of tens of thousands of clones in the sample, about 80% were seen once. The sample was peripheral blood, taken on day 0 of AZD1222 vaccination. These receptor sequences come from an adult in good health.

The gene calls are TRBV6-2 or TRBV6-3 and TRBJ1-5, with D possibly TRBD1 on 6 matching bases. Per germline, CDR1 MNHEY and CDR2 SVGEGT. This CDR3 is 16 amino acids long. Trimming stripped 4 bases from V and 5 bases from J, with 18 bases between. CDR3 DNA: TGTGCCAGCAGTTCGAACCAGGGGATCCGATATCAGCCCCAGCATTTT. Protein sequence: CASSSNQGIRYQPQHF.

The V call is TRBV28, the J call TRBJ2-7, with D possibly TRBD2 on 7 matching bases. Trimming stripped 3 bases from V and 0 bases from J, with 21 bases between. CDR1 and CDR2 (germline): MDHEN, SYDVKM. The CDR3 is made up of 18 amino acids. The CDR3 nucleotides are TGTGCCAGCAGTTTCCCACGGGGAGGGGGAACCGTCTCCTACGAGCAGTACTTC. It codes for CASSFPRGGGTVSYEQYF.

The chain combines TRBV3-1 (or the pseudogene TRBV3-2) with TRBJ2-1, with D perhaps TRBD1 or TRBD2 (5 bases each). Germline lookup yields CDR1 LGHDT and CDR2 YNNKEL (reference sequence). The CDR3 is 14 residues long. V shed 5 bases and J shed 7 bases, with 15 bases lying between them. The CDR3 sequence: CASSARAGLNEQFF. CDR3 nucleotides: TGTGCCAGCAGCGCGAGGGCAGGGTTGAATGAGCAGTTCTTC.

V is TRBV24-1 and J is TRBJ2-3; D possibly uses TRBD1 or TRBD2 (5 bases each). Per the germline V gene, CDR1 is KGHDR and CDR2 is SFDVKD. CDR3 length: 17 residues. V shed 2 bases and J shed 4 bases, with 18 bases lying between them. The CDR3 loop reads CATSDSRGALRSDTQYF. The CDR3 nucleotides read TGTGCCACCAGTGATTCGAGAGGGGCCCTAAGGTCAGATACGCAGTATTTT.

The chain couples TRBV28 to TRBJ2-3, with TRBD2 matching over 9 bases. From germline, CDR1 is MDHEN and CDR2 SYDVKM. CDR3 length equals 15 residues. After removal of 6 bases from V and 6 bases from J, the junction contained 10 bases not matched to a gene. CDR3 region: CASSKPWTSDDTQYF. The CDR3 DNA sequence: TGTGCCAGCAGCAAACCCTGGACTAGCGACGATACGCAGTATTTT.

This clone came up once. The V gene is TRBV3-1 (or the pseudogene TRBV3-2), the J gene TRBJ1-5; tentatively, D is TRBD1 (6 bases). This CDR3 comprises 15 residues. Germline values: CDR1 LGHDT, CDR2 YNNKEL (reference sequence). V lost 0 bases to trimming and J lost 6 bases, with 12 bases between them. CDR3 in amino acids: CASSQEMVRGQPQHF. The CDR3, as DNA: TGTGCCAGCAGCCAAGAAATGGTCAGGGGTCAGCCCCAGCATTTT.

This rearrangement joins TRBV7-9 to TRBJ1-3, with D hard to call. The CDR3 spans 13 residues. V gave up 3 bases and J gave up 2 bases, with 5 bases separating them. Germline CDR1 reads SEHNR; CDR2 reads FQNEAQ (reference sequence). The CDR3 bases are TGTGCCAGCAGCTTCCTGACTGGAAACACCATATATTTT. This translates into CASSFLTGNTIYF.

V gene TRBV5-5 combines with J gene TRBJ2-3, with D perhaps matching TRBD2 (6 bases). V lost 4 bases and J 11 bases, leaving 23 bases between the germline ends. CDR1 and CDR2 (germline): SGHKS, YYEKEE (reference sequence). The CDR3 spans 15 residues. This CDR3 reads CASSPSAQGAEGQYF. CDR3 nucleotides: TGTGCCAGCAGCCCTTCGGCCCAAGGGGCGGAGGGGCAGTATTTT. The full variable domain, with the rest looked up from reference TRBV5-5 and TRBJ2-3, is DAGVTQSPTHLIKTRGQQVTLRCSPISGHKSVSWYQQVLGQGPQFIFQYYEKEERGRGNFPDRFSARQFPNYSSELNVNALLLGDSALYLCASSPSAQGAEGQYFGPGTRLTVL.

The count of this clone is one. V and J are TRBV15 and TRBJ2-4; D is possibly TRBD1 (5 bases). The germline V gene has CDR1 LNHNV and CDR2 YYDKDF (reference sequence). The CDR3 runs 15 residues. V was trimmed by 7 bases and J by 2 bases, leaving 15 bases between them. The CDR3 here is CATTNPRASKNIQYF. The CDR3, as DNA: TGTGCCACCACTAACCCCAGGGCATCCAAAAACATTCAGTACTTC.

The chain combines TRBV28 with TRBJ1-6; D call uncertain. The germline CDR1 and CDR2 sequences are MDHEN and SYDVKM. V was pared by 3 bases and J by 14 bases, with 11 bases between. The CDR3 has 12 amino acids. CDR3 sequence reads: CASSFSRQTLHF. As DNA, the CDR3 is TGTGCCAGCAGTTTTTCAAGGCAAACCCTCCACTTT.

This sequence joins TRBV10-2 and TRBJ2-7; 7 nucleotides agree with TRBD2. V shed 2 bases and J 2 bases; nucleotides not matched to a gene: 9. Germline values: CDR1 WSHSY, CDR2 SAAADI. This CDR3 has 16 residues. The CDR3: CASSEIPGGGTYEQYF. The CDR3 nucleotides are TGCGCCAGCAGTGAGATTCCGGGCGGGGGTACCTACGAGCAGTACTTC.

The chain combines TRBV19 with TRBJ2-1; D remains ambiguous. V was cut by 5 bases and J by 7 bases, with 9 bases left in between. This CDR3 has 12 residues. CDR1 is LNHDA and CDR2 is SQIVND in the germline V gene (reference sequence). CDR3 sequence (DNA): TGTGCCAGTAGTTTTGTACGTAATGAGCAGTTCTTC. Amino acid sequence: CASSFVRNEQFF.

This chain joins TRBV10-2 and TRBJ1-1, with D possibly TRBD1 on 5 matching bases. Per germline, CDR1 WSHSY and CDR2 SAAADI. The CDR3 is made up of 14 amino acids. Trimming shortened V by 0 bases and J by 2 bases, and 7 bases separated the two germline ends. CDR3 nucleotide sequence: TGCGCCAGCAGTGAGTCGGGGGGAAACACTGAAGCTTTCTTT. It specifies CASSESGGNTEAFF.

The chain employs TRBV28 and TRBJ1-5; the match to TRBD1 covers 8 bases. CDR3 length: 14 residues. The J segment lost 4 bases and the V segment lost 4 bases, leaving 3 bases of the junction unmatched. CDR1 MDHEN and CDR2 SYDVKM come from the germline V gene. The CDR3 here is CASSWGTGNQPQHF. The CDR3, as DNA: TGTGCCAGCAGTTGGGGGACAGGAAATCAGCCCCAGCATTTT.

This clone turned up a few times. The chain recombines TRBV2 with TRBJ2-7; D is ambiguous. CDR1 is SNHLY and CDR2 is FYNNEI in the germline V gene. Between the trimmed V and J ends, which lost 6 bases and 5 bases, there was a span of 14 bases. CDR3 length equals 13 residues. In DNA, the CDR3 is TGTGCCAGCAGCATGACATATTCCCACGAGCAGTACTTC. Amino acid sequence: CASSMTYSHEQYF.

This clone was seen only a few times. This chain connects TRBV6-5 to TRBJ1-4; 8 bases align to TRBD1. The CDR3 contains 15 residues. Germline lookup yields CDR1 MNHEY and CDR2 SVGAGI. J gave up 6 bases and V 5 bases, and 8 bases lay outside the gene matches. The chain's CDR3 is CASSPFQGADEKLFF. The CDR3 nucleotides read TGTGCCAGCAGTCCATTCCAGGGGGCGGATGAAAAACTGTTTTTT.

This chain joins TRBV30 and TRBJ1-5; maybe TRBD1 (5 bases). The ends were cut back, 0 bases at V and 7 bases at J, with 13 bases in the middle. The CDR3 has 14 residues. Germline-derived CDR1 and CDR2 are GTSNPN and SVGIG (reference sequence). The CDR3 loop is CAWSVGDVKQPQHF. The DNA for the CDR3 is TGTGCCTGGAGTGTGGGGGATGTGAAGCAGCCCCAGCATTTT.

The chain is built from TRBV30 and TRBJ1-2; possibly TRBD1 for D (5 bases). The CDR3 is made up of 12 amino acids. Germline CDR1 GTSNPN, CDR2 SVGIG (reference sequence). Deletions cut 4 bases from V and 6 bases from J, with 12 bases between. CDR3: CAWTPGGHGYTF. CDR3 DNA: TGTGCCTGGACCCCTGGGGGACATGGCTACACCTTC.

The chain carries TRBV14 and TRBJ2-1; 8 bases are a match to TRBD1. The CDR3 contains 21 residues. Germline CDR1 SGHDN, CDR2 FVKESK. Unmatched junction bases numbered 25, after V lost 0 bases and J lost 9 bases. The DNA of the CDR3 is TGTGCCAGCAGCCAAGACCGGGTCCCGGGACAGGTTATTTGGGTCCCAGGTGAGCAGTTCTTC. Protein sequence: CASSQDRVPGQVIWVPGEQFF.

The rearrangement joins TRBV3-1 (or the pseudogene TRBV3-2) to TRBJ1-1, with D unresolved. CDR1 LGHDT and CDR2 YNNKEL come from the germline V gene (reference sequence). This CDR3 comprises 15 residues. Trimming took off 3 bases at V and 0 bases at J, with 11 bases between the two ends. As DNA, the CDR3 is TGTGCCAGCAGCCAGCATCGGATTATGAACACTGAAGCTTTCTTT. It translates to CASSQHRIMNTEAFF.

This clone has a single count. The CDR3 here is CASSQGDGGGSYEQYF. CDR3 sequence (DNA): TGCGCCAGCAGCCAAGGTGACGGGGGGGGCTCCTACGAGCAGTACTTC. The chain links TRBV4-3 to TRBJ2-7; 8 bases match TRBD2. The germline V gene encodes CDR1 LGHNA and CDR2 YSLEER. V was pared by 1 base and J by 0 bases, with 5 bases of the junction left unmatched. This CDR3 is 16 amino acids long.

This chain joins TRBV6-5 and TRBJ1-4; D is undetermined. Germline-derived CDR1 and CDR2 are MNHEY and SVGAGI. This CDR3 has 13 amino acids. V was trimmed by 4 bases and J by 5 bases, leaving 8 bases between them. CDR3 loop: CASSLWSNEKLFF. The CDR3 region has the DNA TGTGCCAGCAGTTTGTGGAGCAATGAAAAACTGTTTTTT.

The genes are TRBV9 and TRBJ1-6, with a weak D call TRBD1 (6 bases). The CDR3 has 15 residues. The V and J ends lost 3 bases and 7 bases respectively, with 14 bases between them. CDR1 SGDLS and CDR2 YYNGEE come from the germline V gene. The CDR3 loop reads CASSGNREPNSPLHF. CDR3 in DNA: TGTGCCAGCAGCGGTAACAGGGAACCCAATTCACCCCTCCACTTT.

The V call is TRBV28, the J call TRBJ2-5, with D unclear. The germline V and J ends were trimmed by 4 bases and 9 bases, with 15 bases remaining between them. Germline assignment: CDR1 MDHEN and CDR2 SYDVKM. The CDR3 totals 13 residues. The CDR3 nucleotides read TGTGCCAGCAGTTCAGACCCCCCCCGATCCCAGTACTTC. Protein product: CASSSDPPRSQYF.

The J gene is TRBJ1-1, the V gene TRBV5-1, with D uncertain. V lost 0 bases, J lost 10 bases, and 10 bases lay in between. The CDR3 length is 12 residues. Germline V lookup: CDR1 SGHRS, CDR2 YFSETQ. CDR3 amino acids: CASSLDQRRAFF. The CDR3 DNA sequence: TGCGCCAGCAGCTTGGACCAGAGGCGAGCTTTCTTT.

This chain links TRBV7-2 with TRBJ2-6; a weak D match, TRBD1 (5 bases). The germline CDR1 and CDR2 sequences are SGHTA and FQGNSA. The ends were cut back, 5 bases at V and 4 bases at J, with 12 bases in the middle. CDR3 size: 15 residues. CDR3 loop: CASSPRAPGANVLTF. The CDR3 DNA follows: TGTGCCAGCAGCCCCAGGGCGCCCGGGGCCAACGTCCTGACTTTC.

V and J are TRBV6-2 or TRBV6-3 and TRBJ2-1; possible D gene TRBD2, 5 bases. This CDR3 is built from 15 residues. Looked up from germline, CDR1 is MNHEY and CDR2 is SVGEGT. V was shortened by 2 bases and J by 5 bases, with 13 bases between the two germline ends. Here the CDR3 reads CASSYLEGSDNEQFF. CDR3 bases: TGTGCCAGCAGTTACCTAGAGGGATCGGACAATGAGCAGTTCTTC.

DNA of the CDR3: TGTGCCAGCGGGGGACAGAGGCTGAACACTGAAGCTTTCTTT. Its protein product is CASGGQRLNTEAFF. This rearrangement joins TRBV6-5 to TRBJ1-1; TRBD1 agrees at 7 bases. The germline gives CDR1 MNHEY, CDR2 SVGAGI. J gave up 0 bases and V 8 bases, and 6 bases lay outside the gene matches. This CDR3 has 14 amino acids.

The rearrangement uses TRBV30 and TRBJ2-3; D gene uncertain. The length of the CDR3 is 13 residues. V was shortened by 5 bases and J by 0 bases, with 9 bases between the two germline ends. Germline V lookup: CDR1 GTSNPN, CDR2 SVGIG (reference sequence). In DNA, the CDR3 is TGTGCCTGGCGCGACGAGAGCACAGATACGCAGTATTTT. Protein: CAWRDESTDTQYF.

The V gene is TRBV28, the J gene TRBJ2-1; 10 bases fit TRBD2. Germline V gives CDR1 MDHEN, CDR2 SYDVKM. The CDR3 consists of 15 residues. V lost 5 bases to trimming and J lost 6 bases; unmatched junction nucleotides: 7. In DNA form, the CDR3 reads TGTGCCAGCAGTCAAGCGGGGGGGCCGAGCAATGAGCAGTTCTTC. This codes for CASSQAGGPSNEQFF. Filled out from reference TRBV28 and TRBJ2-1, the complete variable domain reads DVKVTQSSRYLVKRTGEKVFLECVQDMDHENMFWYRQDPGLGLRLIYFSYDVKMKEKGDIPEGYSVSREKKERFSLILESASTNQTSMYLCASSQAGGPSNEQFFGPGTRLTVL.